Listed below are T cell receptor beta chains from one sample, sequenced in a study of shared clonotypes between healthy human individuals. Clones were read by immunoSEQ multiplex PCR, and TCRdb kept only the in-frame ones, dropping some. The data show just over 2,000,000 clones, about 95% seen once. The sample comprised naive CD4+ T cells sorted from blood. The receptors derive from a man aged 18 to 30 in good health. CDR3s include the opening cysteine and the closing phenylalanine or tryptophan. Fields, in order: CDR3 protein, CDR3 DNA, D gene, J gene, clone size, V gene. A D gene is named only where the DNA matches it firmly. Some rows have no size entry. The others give once, few or many, or a class for an expanded clone.

CASSWGQGALTDTQYF,TGTGCCAGCAGCTGGGGACAGGGGGCGCTAACAGATACGCAGTATTTT,TRBD1,TRBJ2-3,NA,TRBV9
CASSLVVFGSPGELFF,TGCGCCAGCAGCTTGGTCGTATTCGGGAGCCCCGGGGAGCTGTTTTTT,NA,TRBJ2-2,NA,TRBV5-1
CASSLLNSPLHF,TGTGCCAGTAGTTTACTCAATTCACCCCTCCACTTT,NA,TRBJ1-6,NA,TRBV19
CASSLEGGANNEQFF,TGCGCCAGCAGCTTGGAAGGCGGGGCCAACAATGAGCAGTTCTTC,NA,TRBJ2-1,NA,TRBV5-1
CASRPPGRISYEQYF,TGTGCCAGCAGGCCACCGGGACGGATATCCTACGAGCAGTACTTC,NA,TRBJ2-7,NA,TRBV6-1
CASSDFAGGDYGYTF,TGTGCCAGCAGTGATTTTGCAGGGGGAGACTATGGCTACACCTTC,TRBD1,TRBJ1-2,once,TRBV6-1
CASSFLAGVGSYEQYF,TGTGCCAGCAGCTTCCTAGCGGGAGTCGGGTCCTACGAGCAGTACTTC,TRBD2,TRBJ2-7,NA,TRBV7-2
CSVFRGRESGRRTDTQYF,TGCAGCGTTTTTCGGGGTCGCGAATCGGGACGGCGCACAGATACGCAGTATTTT,NA,TRBJ2-3,NA,TRBV29-1
CASAPAFHKGQKFYEQYF,TGCGCCAGCGCCCCCGCTTTCCATAAGGGACAGAAATTCTACGAGCAGTACTTC,TRBD1,TRBJ2-7,NA,TRBV5-1
CASSLGYNSPLHF,TGTGCCAGCAGCTTGGGGTATAATTCACCCCTCCACTTT,NA,TRBJ1-6,NA,TRBV7-9
CASSPSRDRGSYTF,TGTGCCAGCAGTCCCTCACGGGACAGGGGGAGCTACACCTTC,TRBD1,TRBJ1-2,NA,TRBV27
CSATETYEQYF,TGCAGTGCGACTGAGACCTACGAGCAGTACTTC,NA,TRBJ2-7,NA,TRBV20-1
CASSLAKTSGSYEQYF,TGCGCCAGCAGCTTGGCGAAGACTAGCGGGAGCTACGAGCAGTACTTC,TRBD2,TRBJ2-7,once,TRBV5-1
CASSMTGTSRNNEQFF,TGTGCCAGCAGTATGACCGGGACTAGCCGAAACAATGAGCAGTTCTTC,TRBD2,TRBJ2-1,NA,TRBV28
CASSQTTHSDVVEQFF,TGTGCCAGCAGCCAAACAACCCATAGTGACGTGGTTGAGCAGTTCTTC,NA,TRBJ2-1,NA,TRBV14
CASSWGVSDTQYF,TGCGCCAGCAGCTGGGGGGTCTCAGATACGCAGTATTTT,NA,TRBJ2-3,NA,TRBV5-1
CASSYSQDRDYGYTF,TGTGCCAGCAGTTACTCTCAGGACAGGGACTATGGCTACACCTTC,TRBD1,TRBJ1-2,NA,TRBV6-5
CASSQDAGGNTDTQYF,TGCGCCAGCAGCCAAGACGCGGGGGGAAACACAGATACGCAGTATTTT,TRBD2,TRBJ2-3,NA,TRBV4-1
CASSLLVGGSTGELFF,TGTGCCAGCAGTTTATTAGTAGGGGGGAGCACCGGGGAGCTGTTTTTT,NA,TRBJ2-2,once,TRBV28
CASKGDSNQPQHF,TGTGCCAGCAAAGGGGATAGCAATCAGCCCCAGCATTTT,NA,TRBJ1-5,NA,TRBV6-1
CASSQEGRVQGANYGYTF,TGTGCCAGCTCCCAAGAAGGGAGGGTGCAGGGTGCTAACTATGGCTACACCTTC,NA,TRBJ1-2,NA,TRBV18
CASTQAPARDGYTF,TGTGCCAGTACCCAAGCTCCGGCCCGGGATGGCTACACCTTC,NA,TRBJ1-2,NA,TRBV19
CASSSNRVGYTF,TGTGCCAGCAGTTCGAACAGGGTCGGCTACACCTTC,NA,TRBJ1-2,NA,TRBV5-6
CASRAGTGNLSQETQYF,TGTGCCAGCAGGGCCGGGACAGGGAATTTGTCCCAAGAGACCCAGTACTTC,TRBD1,TRBJ2-5,once,TRBV2
CASSQPGPSTEAFF,TGCGCCAGCAGCCAACCGGGACCCAGCACTGAAGCTTTCTTT,NA,TRBJ1-1,NA,TRBV4-1
CAWSPAGTDSGGYTF,TGTGCCTGGAGTCCAGCCGGGACAGACAGTGGTGGCTACACCTTC,TRBD1,TRBJ1-2,NA,TRBV30
CASSVVKNTGELFF,TGTGCCAGCAGTGTGGTTAAGAACACCGGGGAGCTGTTTTTT,NA,TRBJ2-2,NA,TRBV2
CASSVGDRGRSDYGYTF,TGTGCCAGCAGCGTAGGGGACAGGGGGCGGTCCGACTATGGCTACACCTTC,TRBD1,TRBJ1-2,NA,TRBV9
CASREGGQLNSPLHF,TGTGCCAGTCGCGAAGGGGGACAGCTAAATTCACCCCTCCACTTT,TRBD1,TRBJ1-6,NA,TRBV19
CASSIAGTGGGTDTQYF,TGTGCCAGCAGCATTGCCGGGACAGGGGGCGGGACAGATACGCAGTATTTT,TRBD1,TRBJ2-3,NA,TRBV7-9
CASSGGQGNEKLFF,TGTGCCAGCAGCGGGGGACAGGGAAATGAAAAACTGTTTTTT,TRBD1,TRBJ1-4,NA,TRBV5-4
CASTPLGGGAYGYTF,TGTGCCAGCACCCCGTTAGGAGGGGGGGCCTATGGCTACACCTTC,NA,TRBJ1-2,NA,TRBV7-9
CASSVGQGQNEQYF,TGTGCCAGCAGTGTGGGACAGGGCCAAAACGAGCAGTACTTC,TRBD1,TRBJ2-7,NA,TRBV6-1
CAWAFRTSGSYNEQFF,TGTGCCTGGGCTTTTAGGACTAGCGGGAGTTACAATGAGCAGTTCTTC,TRBD2,TRBJ2-1,NA,TRBV30
CASSPGTGGEKLFF,TGCGCCAGCAGCCCCGGGACAGGAGGTGAAAAACTGTTTTTT,TRBD1,TRBJ1-4,NA,TRBV5-1
CASSQDRTSADEQYF,TGCGCCAGCAGCCAAGATAGAACTAGCGCAGACGAGCAGTACTTC,TRBD2,TRBJ2-7,many,TRBV4-3
CASSPQGSGNTIYF,TGCGCCAGCAGCCCACAGGGGTCCGGAAACACCATATATTTT,TRBD1,TRBJ1-3,NA,TRBV5-1
CASSQRRVQGLNNEQFF,TGCGCCAGCAGCCAGAGGCGGGTACAGGGGCTAAACAATGAGCAGTTCTTC,TRBD1,TRBJ2-1,NA,TRBV4-1
CASRSGGNYGYTF,TGTGCCAGCAGATCCGGTGGCAACTATGGCTACACCTTC,NA,TRBJ1-2,NA,TRBV28
CASSLGDAIRTDTQYF,TGTGCCAGCAGTTTGGGAGACGCCATAAGGACAGATACGCAGTATTTT,NA,TRBJ2-3,NA,TRBV28
CASSLGLAGGQNEQYF,TGCGCCAGCAGCCTGGGACTAGCGGGAGGGCAAAACGAGCAGTACTTC,TRBD2,TRBJ2-7,NA,TRBV5-1
CASSSWGERRETQYF,TGTGCCAGCAGCTCGTGGGGGGAGAGGCGCGAGACCCAGTACTTC,NA,TRBJ2-5,NA,TRBV9
CASSQDLPSNTGELFF,TGCGCCAGCAGCCAAGATTTACCCTCGAACACCGGGGAGCTGTTTTTT,NA,TRBJ2-2,NA,TRBV4-1
CASSSGRQQQFFNYGYTF,TGTGCCAGCAGCTCTGGGAGGCAGCAACAATTCTTTAACTATGGCTACACCTTC,NA,TRBJ1-2,NA,TRBV11-2
CASSRELNTEAFF,TGTGCCAGCAGTCGCGAGTTGAACACTGAAGCTTTCTTT,NA,TRBJ1-1,NA,TRBV6-1
CASSPTGQSNYGYTF,TGTGCCAGCAGCCCAACGGGACAGTCTAACTATGGCTACACCTTC,TRBD1,TRBJ1-2,NA,TRBV9